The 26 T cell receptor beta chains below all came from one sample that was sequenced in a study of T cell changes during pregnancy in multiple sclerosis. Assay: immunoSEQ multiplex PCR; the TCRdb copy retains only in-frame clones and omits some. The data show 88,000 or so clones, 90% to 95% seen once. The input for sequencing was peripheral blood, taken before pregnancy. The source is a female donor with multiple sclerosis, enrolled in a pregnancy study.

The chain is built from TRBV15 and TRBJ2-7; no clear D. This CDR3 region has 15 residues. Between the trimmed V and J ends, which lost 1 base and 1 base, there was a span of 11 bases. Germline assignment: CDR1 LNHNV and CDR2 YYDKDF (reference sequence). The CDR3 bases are TGTGCCACCAGCAGAGGTCGGCTGACTTCCTACGAGCAGTACTTC. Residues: CATSRGRLTSYEQYF. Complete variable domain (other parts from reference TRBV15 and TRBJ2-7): DAMVIQNPRYQVTQFGKPVTLSCSQTLNHNVMYWYQQKSSQAPKLLFHYYDKDFNNEADTPDNFQSRRPNTSFCFLDIRSPGLGDTAMYLCATSRGRLTSYEQYFGPGTRLTVT.

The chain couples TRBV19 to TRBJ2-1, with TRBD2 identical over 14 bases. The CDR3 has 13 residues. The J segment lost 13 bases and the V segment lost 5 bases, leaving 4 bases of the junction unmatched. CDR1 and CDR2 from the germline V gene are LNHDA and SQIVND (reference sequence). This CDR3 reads CASSATSGRGQFF. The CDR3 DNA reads TGTGCCAGTAGTGCGACTAGCGGGAGGGGACAGTTCTTC.

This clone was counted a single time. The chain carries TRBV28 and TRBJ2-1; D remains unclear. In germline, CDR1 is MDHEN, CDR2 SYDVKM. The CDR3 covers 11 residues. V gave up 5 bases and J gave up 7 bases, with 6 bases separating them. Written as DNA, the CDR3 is TGTGCCAGCAGTGGCATTAATGAGCAGTTCTTC. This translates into CASSGINEQFF.

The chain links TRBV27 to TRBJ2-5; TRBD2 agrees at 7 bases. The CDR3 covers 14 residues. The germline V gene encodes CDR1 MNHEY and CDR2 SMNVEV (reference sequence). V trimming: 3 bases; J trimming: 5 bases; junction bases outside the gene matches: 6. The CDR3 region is CASSLGGARETQYF. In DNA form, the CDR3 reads TGTGCCAGCAGTTTGGGAGGGGCCCGGGAGACCCAGTACTTC.

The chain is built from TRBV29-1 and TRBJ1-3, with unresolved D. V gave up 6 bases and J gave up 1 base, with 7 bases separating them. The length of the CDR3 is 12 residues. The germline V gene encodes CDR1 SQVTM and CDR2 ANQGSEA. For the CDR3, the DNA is TGCAGCGTCGGTCTATCTGGAAACACCATATATTTT. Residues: CSVGLSGNTIYF. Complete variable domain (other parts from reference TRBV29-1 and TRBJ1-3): SAVISQKPSRDICQRGTSLTIQCQVDSQVTMMFWYRQQPGQSLTLIATANQGSEATYESGFVIDKFPISRPNLTFSTLTVSNMSPEDSSIYLCSVGLSGNTIYFGEGSWLTVV.

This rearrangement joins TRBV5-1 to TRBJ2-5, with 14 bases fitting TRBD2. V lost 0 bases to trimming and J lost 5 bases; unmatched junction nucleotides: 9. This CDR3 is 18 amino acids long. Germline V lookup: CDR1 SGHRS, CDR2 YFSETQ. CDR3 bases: TGCGCCAGCAGCTTGGGACTAGCGGGAGGGCTTATTGAGGAGACCCAGTACTTC. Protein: CASSLGLAGGLIEETQYF.

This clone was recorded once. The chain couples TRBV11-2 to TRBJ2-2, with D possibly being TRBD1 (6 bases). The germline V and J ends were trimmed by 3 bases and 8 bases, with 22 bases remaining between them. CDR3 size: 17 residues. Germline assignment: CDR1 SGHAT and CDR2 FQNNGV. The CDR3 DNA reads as TGTGCCAGCAGCTTCTCCAGGGGCTCTAGGATATTAGGGGAGCTGTTTTTT. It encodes CASSFSRGSRILGELFF.

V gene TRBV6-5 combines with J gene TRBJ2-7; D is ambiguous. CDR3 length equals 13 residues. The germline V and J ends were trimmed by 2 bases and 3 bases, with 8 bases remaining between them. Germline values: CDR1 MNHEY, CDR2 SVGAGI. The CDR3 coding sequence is TGTGCCAGCAGTTACGGCCCTGGCTACGAGCAGTACTTC. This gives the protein CASSYGPGYEQYF.

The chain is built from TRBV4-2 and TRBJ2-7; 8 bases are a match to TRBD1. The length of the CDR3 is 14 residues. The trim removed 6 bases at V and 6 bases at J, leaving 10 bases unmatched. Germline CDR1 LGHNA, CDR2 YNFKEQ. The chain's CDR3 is CASSPGQEVSEQYF. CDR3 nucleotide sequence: TGTGCCAGCAGTCCGGGACAGGAGGTAAGCGAGCAGTACTTC.

The CDR3 DNA is TGTGCCAGCAGTTTTGTGCCGCGGTCCTACAATGAGCAGTTCTTC. It translates to CASSFVPRSYNEQFF. This rearrangement joins TRBV27 to TRBJ2-1; D gene unclear. The V end was cut by 3 bases, the J end by 1 base, with 10 bases between. This CDR3 spans 15 amino acids. Germline values: CDR1 MNHEY, CDR2 SMNVEV (reference sequence).

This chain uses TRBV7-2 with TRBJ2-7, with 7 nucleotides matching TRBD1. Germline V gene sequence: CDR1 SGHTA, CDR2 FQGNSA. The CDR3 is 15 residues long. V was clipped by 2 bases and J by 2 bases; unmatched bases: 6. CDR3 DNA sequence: TGTGCCAGCAGCTTAATTCGTACAGGGGCCTACGAGCAGTACTTC. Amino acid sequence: CASSLIRTGAYEQYF. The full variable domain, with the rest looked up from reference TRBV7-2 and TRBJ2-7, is GAGVSQSPSNKVTEKGKDVELRCDPISGHTALYWYRQSLGQGLEFLIYFQGNSAPDKSGLPSDRFSAERTGGSVSTLTIQRTQQEDSAVYLCASSLIRTGAYEQYFGPGTRLTVT.

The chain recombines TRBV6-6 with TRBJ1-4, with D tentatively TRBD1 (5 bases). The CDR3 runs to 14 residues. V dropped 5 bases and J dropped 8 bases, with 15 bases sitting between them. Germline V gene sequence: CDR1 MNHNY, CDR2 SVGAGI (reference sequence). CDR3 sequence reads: CASSDGPKGEKLFF. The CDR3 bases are TGTGCCAGCAGTGATGGCCCCAAGGGGGAAAAACTGTTTTTT.

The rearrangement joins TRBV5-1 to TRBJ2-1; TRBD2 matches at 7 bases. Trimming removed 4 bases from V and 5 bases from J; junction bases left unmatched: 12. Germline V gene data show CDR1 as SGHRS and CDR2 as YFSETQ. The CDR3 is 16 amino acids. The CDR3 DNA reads TGCGCCAGCAGCGACGGGACTATACGACTGAACAATGAGCAGTTCTTC. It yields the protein CASSDGTIRLNNEQFF.

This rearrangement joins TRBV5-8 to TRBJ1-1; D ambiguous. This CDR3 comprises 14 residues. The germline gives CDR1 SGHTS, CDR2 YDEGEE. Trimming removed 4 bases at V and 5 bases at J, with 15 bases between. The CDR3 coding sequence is TGTGCCAGCAGCCGGGGAGGGATCCGGACTGAAGCTTTCTTT. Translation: CASSRGGIRTEAFF.

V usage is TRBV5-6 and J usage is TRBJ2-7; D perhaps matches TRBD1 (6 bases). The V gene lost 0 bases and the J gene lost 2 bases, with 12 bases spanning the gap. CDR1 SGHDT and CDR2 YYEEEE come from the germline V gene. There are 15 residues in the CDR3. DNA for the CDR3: TGTGCCAGCAGCTTGGCGCCAGGGGCACCCTACGAGCAGTACTTC. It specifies CASSLAPGAPYEQYF.

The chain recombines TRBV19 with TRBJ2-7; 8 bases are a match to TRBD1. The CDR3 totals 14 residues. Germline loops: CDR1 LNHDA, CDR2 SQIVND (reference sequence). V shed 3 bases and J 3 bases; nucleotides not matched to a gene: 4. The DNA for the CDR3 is TGTGCCAGTAGTATCGGGACAGGCAACTACGAGCAGTACTTC. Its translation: CASSIGTGNYEQYF.

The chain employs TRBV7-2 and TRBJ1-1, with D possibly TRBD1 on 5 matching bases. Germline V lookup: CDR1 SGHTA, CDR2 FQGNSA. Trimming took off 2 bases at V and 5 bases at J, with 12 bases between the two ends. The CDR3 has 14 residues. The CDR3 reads CASSLLWGGTEAFF. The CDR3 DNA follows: TGTGCCAGCAGCTTACTCTGGGGGGGTACTGAAGCTTTCTTT.

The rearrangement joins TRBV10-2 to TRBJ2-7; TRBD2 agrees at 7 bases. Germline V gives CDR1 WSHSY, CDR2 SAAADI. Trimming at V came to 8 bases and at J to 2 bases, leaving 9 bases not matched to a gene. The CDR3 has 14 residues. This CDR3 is CASGFGRDAYEQYF. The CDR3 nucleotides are TGCGCCAGCGGGTTTGGGAGGGATGCCTACGAGCAGTACTTC.

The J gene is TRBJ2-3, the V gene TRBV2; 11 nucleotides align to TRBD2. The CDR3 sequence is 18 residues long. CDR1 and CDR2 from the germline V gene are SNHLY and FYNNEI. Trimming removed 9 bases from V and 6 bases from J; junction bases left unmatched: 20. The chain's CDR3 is CASSSPLAGGSYGDTQYF. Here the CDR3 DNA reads TGTGCCAGTTCGTCCCCTCTAGCGGGAGGCTCATATGGGGATACGCAGTATTTT.

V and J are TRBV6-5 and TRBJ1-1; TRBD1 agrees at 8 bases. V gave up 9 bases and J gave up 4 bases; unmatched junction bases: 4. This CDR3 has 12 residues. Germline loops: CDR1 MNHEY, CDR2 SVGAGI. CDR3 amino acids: CASWDRPTEAFF. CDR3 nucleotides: TGTGCCAGTTGGGACAGGCCCACTGAAGCTTTCTTT.

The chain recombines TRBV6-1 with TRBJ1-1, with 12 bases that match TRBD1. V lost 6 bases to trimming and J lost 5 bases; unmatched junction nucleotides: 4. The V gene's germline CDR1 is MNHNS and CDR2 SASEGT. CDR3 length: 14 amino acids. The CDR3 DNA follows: TGTGCCAGCAGCCCGGGACAGGGGGCTACTGAAGCTTTCTTT. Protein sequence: CASSPGQGATEAFF.

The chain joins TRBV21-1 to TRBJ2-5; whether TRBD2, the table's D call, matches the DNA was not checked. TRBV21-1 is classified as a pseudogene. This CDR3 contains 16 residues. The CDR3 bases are TGTGCCAGCAGCGCCACTAGCGGGACAATTAAAGAGACCCAGTACTTC. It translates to CASSATSGTIKETQYF.

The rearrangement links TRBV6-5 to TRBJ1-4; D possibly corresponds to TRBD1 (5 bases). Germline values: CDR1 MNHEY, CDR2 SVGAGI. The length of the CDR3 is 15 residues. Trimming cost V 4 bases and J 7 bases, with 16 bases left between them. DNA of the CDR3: TGTGCCAGCAGTTCCCCCCGGGGGGGTGGTGAAAAACTGTTTTTT. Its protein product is CASSSPRGGGEKLFF.

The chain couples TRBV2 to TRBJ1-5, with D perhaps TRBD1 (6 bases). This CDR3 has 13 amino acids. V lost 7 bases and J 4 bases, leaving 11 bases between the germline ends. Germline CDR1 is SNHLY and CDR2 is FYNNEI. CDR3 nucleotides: TGTGCCAGCAACCTTGACAGGAATCAGCCCCAGCATTTT. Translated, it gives CASNLDRNQPQHF.

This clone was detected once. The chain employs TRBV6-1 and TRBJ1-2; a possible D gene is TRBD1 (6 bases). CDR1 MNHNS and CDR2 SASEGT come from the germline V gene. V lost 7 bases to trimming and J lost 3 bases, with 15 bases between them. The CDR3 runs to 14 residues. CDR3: CASTGGGNYYGYTF. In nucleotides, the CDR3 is TGTGCCAGCACCGGGGGGGGCAACTACTATGGCTACACCTTC.

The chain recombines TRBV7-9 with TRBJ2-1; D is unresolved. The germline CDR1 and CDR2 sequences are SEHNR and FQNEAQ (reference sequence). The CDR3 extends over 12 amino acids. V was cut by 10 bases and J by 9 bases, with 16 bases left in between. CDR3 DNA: TGTGCCACCAAAGCGCGGAGTACTGAGCAGTTCTTC. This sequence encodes CATKARSTEQFF.